These 18 T cell receptor beta chains came from one sample sequenced in a study of CD8 T cells in Susac syndrome (dated by TCRdb to between 2018 and 2021). The protocol used for the library was the immunoSEQ multiplex PCR assay. RNA was extracted using the RNeasy kit, and about 0.5 to 1 ug of the RNA was reverse transcribed with random hexamers. Starting from the raw public reads, TCRdb applied fastp trimming at Q25, assembled clones with MiXCR and retained in-frame beta chains. Under each unique CDR3 protein, matching rows form one entry showing the most common genes and DNA. This sample lists around 71,000 distinct CDR3 sequences; nearly 96% were detected once. Clones ranked in the top ten supply roughly 0.11% of the sample. The sample consisted of CD4+ T cells from PBMCs. Receptor source: a human donor with multiple sclerosis.

The rearrangement joins TRBV29-1 to TRBJ2-3; D uncertain. With 3 bases removed from V and 2 bases from J, the gap between germline ends came to 9 bases. Germline CDR1 is SQVTM and CDR2 is ANQGSEA. The CDR3 contains 13 residues. CDR3 sequence: CSVEDGPTDTQYF. As DNA, the CDR3 is TGCAGCGTTGAGGACGGGCCCACAGATACGCAGTATTTT.

The chain uses TRBV28 and TRBJ2-6; 10 bases fit TRBD1. CDR3 length: 17 amino acids. Trimming took 3 bases from V and 2 from J; bases not matched to a gene: 4. The V gene's germline CDR1 is MDHEN and CDR2 SYDVKM. Here the CDR3 reads CASSFWTGGPGANVLTF. In DNA, the CDR3 is TGTGCCAGCAGTTTCTGGACAGGGGGACCTGGGGCCAACGTCCTGACTTTC.

This rearrangement joins TRBV29-1 to TRBJ2-6; maybe TRBD2 (6 bases). The CDR3 spans 14 residues. V lost 6 bases, J lost 0 bases, and 9 bases lay in between. Germline V CDR1 and CDR2: SQVTM, ANQGSEA. CDR3 sequence reads: CSVMGGSGANVLTF. DNA for the CDR3: TGCAGCGTGATGGGGGGCTCTGGGGCCAACGTCCTGACTTTC.

The chain has TRBV16 and TRBJ2-5, with unresolved D. The V and J ends lost 0 bases and 3 bases respectively, with 11 bases between them. The CDR3 spans 15 residues. Germline V gives CDR1 KGHSY, CDR2 FQNENV. The CDR3: CASSQSGTSKETQYF. In nucleotides, the CDR3 is TGTGCCAGCAGCCAATCTGGCACCTCAAAAGAGACCCAGTACTTC.

The chain employs TRBV20-1 and TRBJ2-3; TRBD1 agrees at 8 bases. CDR1 and CDR2 from the germline V gene are DFQATT and SNEGSKA (reference sequence). Losses at the gene ends were 4 bases for V and 0 bases for J; bases not matched to a gene: 9. The CDR3 totals 16 residues. The CDR3 loop is CSATGGRGLSTDTQYF. The CDR3 coding sequence is TGCAGTGCTACCGGGGGCAGGGGGCTAAGCACAGATACGCAGTATTTT.

CDR3: CASSEWTGRMGEQFF. The CDR3 nucleotides are TGTGCCAGCAGCGAATGGACAGGTCGAATGGGTGAGCAGTTCTTC. This chain connects TRBV7-9 to TRBJ2-1; TRBD1 aligns across 7 bases. Unmatched junction bases numbered 13, after V lost 5 bases and J lost 9 bases. Germline V gene data show CDR1 as SEHNR and CDR2 as FQNEAQ (reference sequence). The CDR3 runs 15 residues.

The chain carries TRBV20-1 and TRBJ1-2; D gene ambiguous. The germline CDR1 and CDR2 sequences are DFQATT and SNEGSKA (reference sequence). V was trimmed by 6 bases and J by 7 bases, leaving 15 bases between them. The CDR3 sequence is 12 residues long. The DNA for the CDR3 is TGCAGTGCGTCGGCGGCTTTGATTGGCTACACCTTC. It specifies CSASAALIGYTF.

The chain couples TRBV7-2 to TRBJ2-2; no clear D. Germline V CDR1 and CDR2: SGHTA, FQGNSA. The V and J ends lost 5 bases and 5 bases respectively, with 9 bases between them. This CDR3 is 13 amino acids long. The CDR3 protein is CASSLPPTGELFF. The CDR3, as DNA: TGTGCCAGCAGCCTCCCCCCGACCGGGGAGCTGTTTTTT.

This chain connects TRBV28 to TRBJ2-6; D remains ambiguous. The CDR3 has 14 residues. V was clipped by 8 bases and J by 4 bases, with 12 bases between them. Germline V gene data show CDR1 as MDHEN and CDR2 as SYDVKM. This chain's CDR3 is CASEDPRGANVLTF. The CDR3 DNA sequence: TGTGCCAGCGAGGACCCTCGGGGGGCCAACGTCCTGACTTTC.

This chain connects TRBV11-2 to TRBJ1-5, with D perhaps matching TRBD1 (6 bases). Germline CDR1 SGHAT, CDR2 FQNNGV. Trimming cost V 5 bases and J 4 bases, with 12 bases left between them. The CDR3 extends over 14 amino acids. The CDR3 bases are TGTGCCAGCAGCCGTGGGACACTAAATCAGCCCCAGCATTTT. Translation gives CASSRGTLNQPQHF.

J is TRBJ1-2 and V is TRBV3-1, with a possible D match to TRBD1 (6 bases). The V and J ends lost 4 bases and 0 bases respectively, with 9 bases between them. The CDR3 has 14 amino acids. Germline loops: CDR1 LGHDT, CDR2 YNNKEL (reference sequence). CDR3 DNA: TGTGCCAGCAGCCCCCGGACAGCTAACTATGGCTACACCTTC. It encodes CASSPRTANYGYTF.

V usage is TRBV7-3 and J usage is TRBJ2-3; D may be TRBD2 (6 bases). V was cut by 4 bases and J by 3 bases, with 11 bases left in between. Germline V gives CDR1 SGHTA, CDR2 FQGTGA. The CDR3 has 14 residues. The CDR3 sequence is CASSSAGGTDTQYF. The CDR3 region has the DNA TGTGCCAGCAGCTCCGCTGGGGGGACAGATACGCAGTATTTT.

The CDR3 here is CASRTNGQGYEQYF. The CDR3 DNA is TGTGCCAGCAGAACGAATGGACAGGGTTACGAGCAGTACTTC. This sequence joins TRBV12-3 or TRBV12-4 and TRBJ2-7; 8 bases fit TRBD1. With V trimmed by 6 bases and J by 4 bases, 8 bases remained unmatched. This CDR3 has 14 amino acids.

The chain combines TRBV12-3 or TRBV12-4 with TRBJ2-7, with a possible D match to TRBD1 (6 bases). V was clipped by 2 bases and J by 3 bases, with 11 bases between them. The CDR3 length is 14 residues. The CDR3, as DNA: TGTGCCAGCAGTTTATGGGGGCTTAGCTACGAGCAGTACTTC. It yields the protein CASSLWGLSYEQYF.

This chain links TRBV20-1 with TRBJ2-3, with a weak D call TRBD1 (5 bases). The CDR3 contains 15 residues. V was trimmed by 1 base and J by 0 bases, leaving 11 bases between them. CDR1 and CDR2 (germline): DFQATT, SNEGSKA (reference sequence). This chain's CDR3 is CSARAPGISTDTQYF. The CDR3 DNA reads TGCAGTGCTAGAGCCCCAGGGATAAGCACAGATACGCAGTATTTT.

The rearrangement links TRBV24-1 to TRBJ2-7; no clear D gene. With 3 bases removed from V and 0 bases from J, the gap between germline ends came to 8 bases. Germline lookup yields CDR1 KGHDR and CDR2 SFDVKD. The CDR3 is made up of 14 amino acids. CDR3 sequence (DNA): TGTGCCACCAGTGATGCCTCTAGCTCCTACGAGCAGTACTTC. Amino acid sequence: CATSDASSSYEQYF.

Written as DNA, the CDR3 is TGTGCCAGCAGCATGAGACAGGGGGCAGGTTCACCCCTCCACTTT. The encoded protein is CASSMRQGAGSPLHF. The chain uses TRBV7-2 and TRBJ1-6; 10 nucleotides agree with TRBD1. Trimming at V came to 5 bases and at J to 9 bases, leaving 7 bases not matched to a gene. This CDR3 has 15 amino acids. CDR1 and CDR2 from the germline V gene are SGHTA and FQGNSA.

The rearrangement joins TRBV11-3 to TRBJ1-2, with D possibly matching TRBD1 (6 bases). The CDR3 extends over 13 amino acids. V was pared by 2 bases and J by 7 bases, with 11 bases between. Per the germline V gene, CDR1 is SGHNT and CDR2 is YENEEA. The CDR3 spells CASSLPGALGYTF. CDR3 nucleotide sequence: TGTGCCAGCAGCTTACCGGGGGCTCTTGGCTACACCTTC.